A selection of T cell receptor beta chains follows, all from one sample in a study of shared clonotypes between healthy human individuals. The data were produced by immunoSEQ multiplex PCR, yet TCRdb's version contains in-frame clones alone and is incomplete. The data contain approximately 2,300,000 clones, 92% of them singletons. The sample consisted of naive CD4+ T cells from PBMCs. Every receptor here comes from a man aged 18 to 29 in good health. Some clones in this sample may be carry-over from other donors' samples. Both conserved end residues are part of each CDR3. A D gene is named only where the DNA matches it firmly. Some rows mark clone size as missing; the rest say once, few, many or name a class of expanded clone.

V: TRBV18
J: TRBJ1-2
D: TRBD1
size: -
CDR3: CASSPIQGAGYGYTF
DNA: TGTGCCAGCTCACCAATTCAGGGGGCTGGATATGGCTACACCTTC

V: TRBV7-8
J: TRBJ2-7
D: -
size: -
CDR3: CASSSGPGPLSYEQYF
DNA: TGTGCCAGCAGCTCCGGTCCGGGACCCCTCTCCTACGAGCAGTACTTC

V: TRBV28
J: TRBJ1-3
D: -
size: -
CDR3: CASSTPWGQDGNTIYF
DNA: TGTGCCAGCAGTACCCCGTGGGGGCAAGATGGAAACACCATATATTTT

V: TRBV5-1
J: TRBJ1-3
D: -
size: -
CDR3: CASSLAGGIGNTIYF
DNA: TGCGCCAGCAGCTTGGCCGGGGGTATCGGAAACACCATATATTTT

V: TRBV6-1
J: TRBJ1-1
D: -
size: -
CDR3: CASSEAGDAEAFF
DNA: TGTGCCAGCAGTGAAGCAGGGGACGCTGAAGCTTTCTTT

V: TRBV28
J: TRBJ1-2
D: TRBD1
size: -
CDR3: CASSLQGAYNYGYTF
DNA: TGTGCCAGCAGTTTACAGGGGGCCTACAACTATGGCTACACCTTC

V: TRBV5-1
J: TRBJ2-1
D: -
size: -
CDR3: CASSLRRGAYNEQFF
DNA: TGCGCCAGCAGCTTGCGAAGGGGGGCCTACAATGAGCAGTTCTTC

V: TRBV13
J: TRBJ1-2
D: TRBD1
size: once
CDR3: CASSPNGDSYGYTF
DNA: TGTGCCAGCAGCCCCAACGGGGACAGTTATGGCTACACCTTC

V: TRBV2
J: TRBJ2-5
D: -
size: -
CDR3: CASRDNQETQYF
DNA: TGTGCCAGCAGGGACAATCAAGAGACCCAGTACTTC

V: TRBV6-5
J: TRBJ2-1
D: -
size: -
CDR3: CASSYLNEQFF
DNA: TGTGCCAGCAGTTATCTGAATGAGCAGTTCTTC

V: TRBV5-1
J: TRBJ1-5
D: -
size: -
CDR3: CASSLGVRGQPQHF
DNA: TGCGCCAGCAGCTTAGGAGTCAGGGGCCAGCCCCAGCATTTT

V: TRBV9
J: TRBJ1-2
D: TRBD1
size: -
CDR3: CASSVAPPLDRGRYTF
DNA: TGTGCCAGCAGCGTAGCCCCCCCGCTTGACAGGGGACGCTACACCTTC

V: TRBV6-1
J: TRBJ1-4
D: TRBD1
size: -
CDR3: CASSAGQGINNEKLFF
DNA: TGTGCCAGCAGTGCGGGACAGGGAATCAATAATGAAAAACTGTTTTTT

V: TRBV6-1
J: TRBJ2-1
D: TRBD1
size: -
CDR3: CASSEDPGQGANEQFF
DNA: TGTGCCAGCAGTGAAGACCCAGGACAGGGGGCGAATGAGCAGTTCTTC

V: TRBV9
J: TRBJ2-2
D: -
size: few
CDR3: CASSVVVGTNAGELFF
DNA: TGTGCCAGCAGCGTAGTGGTGGGGACGAACGCCGGGGAGCTGTTTTTT

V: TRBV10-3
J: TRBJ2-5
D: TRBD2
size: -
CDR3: CAISESGGAQETQYF
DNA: TGTGCCATCAGTGAGTCCGGGGGGGCTCAAGAGACCCAGTACTTC

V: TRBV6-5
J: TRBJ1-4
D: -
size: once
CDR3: CASSGPDSANEKLFF
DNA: TGTGCCAGCAGTGGGCCGGACAGCGCAAATGAAAAACTGTTTTTT

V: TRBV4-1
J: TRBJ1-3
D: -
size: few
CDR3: CASSQDSGNTIYF
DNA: TGCGCCAGCAGCCAAGATTCAGGAAACACCATATATTTT

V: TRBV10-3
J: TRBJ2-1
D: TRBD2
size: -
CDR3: CAISSPGGSGTSGHNEQFF
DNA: TGTGCCATCAGTTCCCCAGGAGGGAGCGGGACTAGCGGACACAATGAGCAGTTCTTC

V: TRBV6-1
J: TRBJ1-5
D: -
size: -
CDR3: CASAGVWQPQHF
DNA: TGTGCCAGCGCCGGTGTATGGCAGCCCCAGCATTTT

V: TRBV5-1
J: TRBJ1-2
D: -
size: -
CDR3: CASSLGDATKYGYTF
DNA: TGCGCCAGCAGCTTGGGCGATGCGACAAAGTATGGCTACACCTTC

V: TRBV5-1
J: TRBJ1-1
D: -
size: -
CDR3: CASSLEGGRMNTEAFF
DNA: TGCGCCAGCAGCTTGGAGGGAGGTAGGATGAACACTGAAGCTTTCTTT

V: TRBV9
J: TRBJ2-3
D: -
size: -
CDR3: CASSVVGGSDTQYF
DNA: TGTGCCAGCAGCGTAGTAGGAGGCAGCGATACGCAGTATTTT

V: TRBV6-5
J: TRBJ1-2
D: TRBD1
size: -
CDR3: CASSYSPGQGEGYTF
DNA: TGTGCCAGCAGTTACTCGCCGGGACAGGGGGAGGGCTACACCTTC

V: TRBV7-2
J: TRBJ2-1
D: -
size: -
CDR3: CASSLWGAPAYNEQFF
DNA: TGTGCCAGCAGCTTATGGGGGGCCCCCGCCTACAATGAGCAGTTCTTC

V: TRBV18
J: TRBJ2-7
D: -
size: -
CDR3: CASSPSRYEQYF
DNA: TGTGCCAGCTCACCCTCCCGGTACGAGCAGTACTTC

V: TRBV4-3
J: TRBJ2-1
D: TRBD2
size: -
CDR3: CASSQDPGLAGYGNEQFF
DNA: TGCGCCAGCAGCCAAGATCCTGGACTAGCGGGATATGGTAATGAGCAGTTCTTC

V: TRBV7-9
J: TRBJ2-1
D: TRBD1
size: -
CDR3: CASSLTGQGNEQFF
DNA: TGTGCCAGCAGCTTAACGGGACAGGGCAATGAGCAGTTCTTC

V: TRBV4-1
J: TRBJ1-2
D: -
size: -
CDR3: CASSQDNRAALGYTF
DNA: TGCGCCAGCAGCCAAGATAACAGGGCCGCTCTGGGCTACACCTTC

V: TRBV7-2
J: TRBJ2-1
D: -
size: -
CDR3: CASSLQAGLYNEQFF
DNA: TGTGCCAGCAGCTTACAGGCGGGCCTCTACAATGAGCAGTTCTTC

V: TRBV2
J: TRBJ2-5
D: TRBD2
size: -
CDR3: CASMGGETQYF
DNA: TGTGCCAGCATGGGGGGGGAGACCCAGTACTTC

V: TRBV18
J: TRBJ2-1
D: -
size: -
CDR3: CASSNLRDEQFF
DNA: TGTGCCAGCTCAAACCTGAGGGATGAGCAGTTCTTC

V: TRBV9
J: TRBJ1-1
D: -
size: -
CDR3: CASSVGSANTEAFF
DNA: TGTGCCAGCAGCGTAGGGTCAGCGAACACTGAAGCTTTCTTT